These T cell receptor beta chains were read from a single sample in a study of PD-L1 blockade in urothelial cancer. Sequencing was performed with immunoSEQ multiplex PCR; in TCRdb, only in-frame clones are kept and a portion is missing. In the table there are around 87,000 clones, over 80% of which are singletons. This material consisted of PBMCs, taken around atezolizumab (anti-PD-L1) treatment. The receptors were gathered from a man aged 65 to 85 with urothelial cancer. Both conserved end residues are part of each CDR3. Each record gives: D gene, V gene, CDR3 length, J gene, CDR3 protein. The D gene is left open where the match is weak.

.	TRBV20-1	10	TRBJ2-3	CSATTDTQYF
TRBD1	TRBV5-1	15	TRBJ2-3	CASSLEGQPTDTQYF
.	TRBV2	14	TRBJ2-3	CASRESKSTDTQYF
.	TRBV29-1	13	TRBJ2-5	CSVEVSGQETQYF
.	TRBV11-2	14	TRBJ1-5	CASSLGEGSQPQHF
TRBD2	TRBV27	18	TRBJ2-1	CASTPPGTASGRATEQFF
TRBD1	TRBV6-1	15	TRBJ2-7	CASSVGQGVGYEQYF
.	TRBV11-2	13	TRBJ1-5	CASSLGGRQPQHF
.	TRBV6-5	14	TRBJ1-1	CASSGTPGSLEAFF
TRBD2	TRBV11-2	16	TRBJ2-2	CASRKRAGGQTGELFF
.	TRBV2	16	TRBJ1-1	CASTRGLEDRDTEAFF
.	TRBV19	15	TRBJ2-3	CASSSGPLSTDTQYF
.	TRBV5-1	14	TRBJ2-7	CASSLTSNSYEQYF
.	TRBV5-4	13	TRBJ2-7	CASSLVGGNEQYF
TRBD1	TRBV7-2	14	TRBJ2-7	CASSPDRSSYEQYF
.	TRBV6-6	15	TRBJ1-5	CASSLQPEGNQPQHF
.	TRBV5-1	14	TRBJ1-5	CASSLEGFNQPQHF
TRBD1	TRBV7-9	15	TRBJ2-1	CASRRSGQGDNEQFF
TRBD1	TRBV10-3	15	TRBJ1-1	CAISVVGTGNTEAFF
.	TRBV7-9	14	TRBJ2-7	CASSHLGAAYEQYF
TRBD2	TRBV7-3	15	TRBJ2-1	CASSSGLAGLDEQFF
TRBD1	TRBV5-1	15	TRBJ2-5	CASSLAGQGKETQYF
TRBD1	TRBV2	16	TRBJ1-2	CASSASQGALGYGYTF
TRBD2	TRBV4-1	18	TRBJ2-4	CASSQEWKGLAGENIQYF
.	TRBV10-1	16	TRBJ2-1	CASSEPTRGDYNEQFF
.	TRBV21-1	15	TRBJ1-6	CASSKANRGYSPLHF
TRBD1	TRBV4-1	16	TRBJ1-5	CASSQAGQAAVQPQHF
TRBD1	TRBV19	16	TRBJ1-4	CASSSQTGGTNEKLFF
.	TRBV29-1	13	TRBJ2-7	CSVEEAQGLEQYF
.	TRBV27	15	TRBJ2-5	CASSLSRTTQETQYF
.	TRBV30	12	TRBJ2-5	CAWSVPKETQYF
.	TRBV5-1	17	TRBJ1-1	CASSPGTFATLNTEAFF
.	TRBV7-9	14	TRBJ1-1	CASSLVAGVDEAFF
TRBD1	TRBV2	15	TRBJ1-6	CASSEARRGVSPLHF
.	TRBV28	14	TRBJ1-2	CASIPSREGNGYTF
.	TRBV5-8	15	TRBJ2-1	CASSLDTGSYNEQFF
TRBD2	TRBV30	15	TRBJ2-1	CAWKPLGGGGNEQFF
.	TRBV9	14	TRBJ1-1	CASSRGQRNTEAFF
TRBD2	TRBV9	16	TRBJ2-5	CASSVGAGGDQETQYF